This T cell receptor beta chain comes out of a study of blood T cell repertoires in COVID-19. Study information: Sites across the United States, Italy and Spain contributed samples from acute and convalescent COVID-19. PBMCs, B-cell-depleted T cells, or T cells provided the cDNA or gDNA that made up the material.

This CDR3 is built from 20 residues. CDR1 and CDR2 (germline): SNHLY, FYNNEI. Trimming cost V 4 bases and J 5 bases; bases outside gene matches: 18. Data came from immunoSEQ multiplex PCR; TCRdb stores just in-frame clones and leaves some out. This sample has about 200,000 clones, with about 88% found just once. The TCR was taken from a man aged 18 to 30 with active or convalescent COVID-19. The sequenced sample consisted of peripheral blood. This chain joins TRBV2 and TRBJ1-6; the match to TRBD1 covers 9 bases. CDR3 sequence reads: CASSGVRQGGVFGHNSPLHF. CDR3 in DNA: TGTGCCAGCAGTGGCGTAAGACAGGGGGGCGTATTTGGTCATAATTCACCCCTCCACTTT.